Reported below is one T cell receptor beta chain. V was clipped by 2 bases and J by 2 bases, with 7 bases between them. The CDR3 has 14 residues. CDR1 SGDLS and CDR2 YYNGEE come from the germline V gene. The sample belongs to a study of blood T cell repertoires in COVID-19. Sequencing was performed with immunoSEQ multiplex PCR; in TCRdb, only in-frame clones are kept and a portion is missing. The sample yields tens of thousands of clones, approximately 80% seen once. This TCR came from a man in his sixties with acute or convalescent COVID-19. The sample taken for sequencing was peripheral blood. The V gene is TRBV9, the J gene TRBJ2-2; D perhaps matches TRBD1 (5 bases). CDR3 sequence reads: CASSVDSNTGELFF. CDR3 bases: TGTGCCAGCAGCGTTGACAGTAACACCGGGGAGCTGTTTTTT.